This TCR beta chain appears in the sequencing data of a study of cytomegalovirus exposure and HLA in healthy donors. Study-wide points: Later analysis identified some 16,000 TCR beta sequences associated with HLA alleles, using a false discovery rate threshold of 0.05. Researchers reported in a later analysis that a missense DCLRE1C variant was tied to TCR beta V- and J-gene trimming. Presence/absence analyses assumed roughly uniform sequencing depth across donors, which may not hold.

Points on this clone: What it recognizes is unknown.

V lost 4 bases, J lost 5 bases, and 8 bases stayed unmatched. CDR1 and CDR2 (germline): SGHNT, YYREEE (reference sequence). The length of the CDR3 is 16 residues. The PCR was carried out with 60 Vbeta primers and 13 Jbeta primers. The table came from immunoSEQ multiplex PCR; TCRdb's copy has only in-frame clones and leaves some out. This sample yields some 130,000 clones, of which roughly two thirds are seen a single time; about 1.5% belongs to the top ten. This receptor was obtained from a man younger than 40 in good health and CMV-seropositive. This chain links TRBV5-4 with TRBJ2-1; 11 nucleotides line up with TRBD2. Source material: PBMCs. In DNA form, the CDR3 reads TGTGCCAGCAGCCCAGGGCGTAGCGGGAGGGACAATGAGCAGTTCTTC. Protein sequence: CASSPGRSGRDNEQFF.